This is a list of T cell receptor beta chains from one sample in a study of liver allograft versus peripheral blood T cells. Each CDR3 protein is one row after TCRdb ran MiXCR on the reads. In the table there are some 2,500 distinct CDR3 sequences, roughly 15% of which are singletons. The receptors here all came from a human patient who had a liver transplant. Some T cells could come from the graft donor. Both conserved end residues are part of each CDR3. D genes are given only for firm matches. Clone size is shown for a subset of rows, as once, few, many or a class of expanded clone.

d_call	clone_size	v_call	j_call	cdr3_aa	cdr3_nt
TRBD1	medium-sized	TRBV15	TRBJ1-1	CATSSGGRDSTEAFF	TGTGCCACCAGCTCAGGGGGCCGGGACAGCACTGAAGCTTTCTTT
-	medium-sized	TRBV19	TRBJ1-5	CASSIKRPQYSNQPQHF	TGTGCCAGTAGTATAAAAAGGCCCCAATATAGCAATCAGCCCCAGCATTTT
-	medium-sized	TRBV12-3/TRBV12-4	TRBJ1-1	CASTQSKAFGTEAFF	TGTGCCAGCACCCAAAGTAAGGCGTTTGGCACTGAAGCTTTCTTT
-	medium-sized	TRBV29-1	TRBJ2-1	CSVDNEQFF	TGCAGCGTTGACAATGAGCAGTTCTTC
-	few	TRBV2	TRBJ1-5	CASSEESNQPQHF	TGTGCCAGCAGTGAAGAGTCCAATCAGCCCCAGCATTTT
TRBD1	-	TRBV10-1	TRBJ2-7	CASSGQGLAEQYF	TGCGCCAGCAGTGGACAGGGTCTGGCCGAGCAGTACTTC
TRBD1	many	TRBV27	TRBJ1-1	CASSSRGTEAFF	TGTGCCAGCAGTAGCAGGGGGACTGAAGCTTTCTTT
-	-	TRBV15	TRBJ1-1	CATSYFYGAEAFF	TGTGCCACCAGCTACTTTTACGGGGCTGAAGCTTTCTTT
TRBD1	medium-sized	TRBV12-3/TRBV12-4	TRBJ1-5	CASSPPGQGLVQPQHF	TGTGCCAGCAGTCCTCCCGGACAGGGTTTGGTTCAGCCCCAGCATTTT
TRBD2	medium-sized	TRBV5-4	TRBJ2-1	CASSGGGEPLSYNEQFF	TGTGCCAGCAGCGGGGGGGGGGAACCCCTCTCCTACAATGAGCAGTTCTTC
-	-	TRBV7-2	TRBJ2-7	CASSDGSGEQYF	TGTGCCAGCAGCGACGGATCGGGGGAGCAGTACTTC
-	medium-sized	TRBV7-9	TRBJ2-2	CVTGELSGELFF	TGTGTTACGGGGGAGCTTTCCGGGGAGCTGTTTTTT
-	medium-sized	TRBV5-4	TRBJ2-7	CASSPYQQARDEQYF	TGTGCCAGCAGCCCTTATCAACAGGCCAGGGACGAGCAGTACTTC
-	medium-sized	TRBV6-2/TRBV6-3	TRBJ1-3	CASSYFSGRTPSGNTIYF	TGTGCCAGCAGTTACTTTAGTGGTCGGACACCCTCTGGAAACACCATATATTTT
TRBD1	medium-sized	TRBV5-4	TRBJ1-5	CASSSDRGVQHF	TGTGCCAGCAGCTCGGACAGGGGGGTCCAGCATTTT
TRBD1	few	TRBV20-1	TRBJ2-6	CSARGTPGQGSGANVLTF	TGCAGTGCTAGGGGCACCCCGGGACAGGGGTCCGGGGCCAACGTCCTGACTTTC
-	medium-sized	TRBV9	TRBJ1-2	CASSVGSDYGYTF	TGTGCCAGCAGCGTCGGCAGTGACTATGGCTACACCTTC
TRBD1	medium-sized	TRBV19	TRBJ1-2	CASSDRVDGYTF	TGTGCCAGTTCCGACAGGGTTGATGGCTACACCTTC
TRBD2	-	TRBV12-3/TRBV12-4	TRBJ2-3	CASSITSGGEGTDTQYF	TGTGCCAGCAGTATAACTAGCGGGGGGGAAGGCACAGATACGCAGTATTTT
-	medium-sized	TRBV29-1	TRBJ1-1	CSVDDQVNF	TGCAGCGTTGATGACCAAGTTAATTTT
-	medium-sized	TRBV20-1	TRBJ1-5	CSARIPGGNQPQHF	TGCAGTGCTCGGATTCCGGGTGGCAATCAGCCCCAGCATTTT
-	medium-sized	TRBV6-6	TRBJ1-1	CASKGDRNTEAFF	TGTGCCAGCAAGGGGGATCGGAACACTGAAGCTTTCTTT
-	medium-sized	TRBV12-5	TRBJ2-2	CASGSLALNTGELFF	TGTGCTAGTGGTTCGCTAGCGCTGAACACCGGGGAGCTGTTTTTT
-	medium-sized	TRBV19	TRBJ1-1	CASSIWTDLNTEAFF	TGTGCCAGTAGTATATGGACAGACCTGAACACTGAAGCTTTCTTT
TRBD1	-	TRBV2	TRBJ2-7	CASSEKGTGYSYEQYF	TGTGCCAGCAGTGAAAAGGGGACAGGGTACTCCTACGAGCAGTACTTC
-	medium-sized	TRBV12-3/TRBV12-4	TRBJ1-4	CASSPRQGRANEKLFF	TGTGCCAGCAGTCCCCGGCAGGGGCGGGCTAATGAAAAACTGTTTTTT
-	-	TRBV4-1	TRBJ1-3	CASSWGNTIYF	TGCGCCAGCAGCTGGGGAAACACCATATATTTT
-	medium-sized	TRBV19	TRBJ1-5	CASTYGYINQPQHF	TGTGCCAGTACTTACGGGTACATCAATCAGCCCCAGCATTTT
-	medium-sized	TRBV12-5	TRBJ1-2	CASGLVQGLGPRADYGYTF	TGTGCTAGTGGTTTGGTACAGGGATTGGGGCCTCGGGCGGACTATGGCTACACCTTC
TRBD2	medium-sized	TRBV10-3	TRBJ2-7	CAIGRGGQSYEQYF	TGTGCCATCGGTCGCGGGGGTCAATCCTACGAGCAGTACTTC
-	medium-sized	TRBV7-9	TRBJ1-1	CASSLPGRNTEAFF	TGTGCCAGCAGCTTACCGGGGAGGAACACTGAAGCTTTCTTT
-	-	TRBV10-1	TRBJ2-7	CASRTYEQYF	TGCGCCAGCAGAACCTACGAGCAGTACTTC
TRBD1	medium-sized	TRBV19	TRBJ1-3	CASSTLAGGDGNTIYF	TGTGCCAGTAGTACCCTTGCAGGGGGCGATGGAAACACCATATATTTT
-	-	TRBV3-1	TRBJ2-1	CASSQGLSNEQFF	TGTGCCAGCAGCCAAGGGCTTAGCAATGAGCAGTTCTTC
TRBD1	few	TRBV20-1	TRBJ2-1	CSALGTGGYNEQFF	TGCAGTGCTTTAGGGACAGGGGGTTACAATGAGCAGTTCTTC
-	medium-sized	TRBV10-3	TRBJ1-1	CAITNKGFMNTEAFF	TGTGCCATCACAAATAAGGGGTTCATGAACACTGAAGCTTTCTTT